These T cell receptor beta chains were read from a single sample in a study of blood T cell repertoires in COVID-19. This table comes from immunoSEQ multiplex PCR, and its TCRdb copy is limited to in-frame clones, with some not included. The profile shows approximately 230,000 clones, about four fifths of them singletons. Sequenced input: peripheral blood. These receptor sequences come from a man older than 75 with acute or convalescent COVID-19. Each CDR3 is given with its conserved first and last residue. The order of the fields is D gene, J gene, V gene, clone size, CDR3 DNA, CDR3 protein. The D gene is left open where the match is weak. Rows give clone size only sometimes, using once, few, many, or a class for an expanded clone.

NA	TRBJ1-2	TRBV5-1	few	TGCGCCAGCAGCTTGAGTCCAGGGGAAGGCTATGGCTACACCTTC	CASSLSPGEGYGYTF
NA	TRBJ1-6	TRBV27	NA	TGTGCCAGCAGTAAAGCAGCCGGGCCCCTCCACTTT	CASSKAAGPLHF
TRBD2	TRBJ2-3	TRBV9	NA	TGTGCCAGCAGCTCTAGCGGGACTAGCGGAGATACGCAGTATTTT	CASSSSGTSGDTQYF
NA	TRBJ2-7	TRBV27	NA	TGTGCCAGCAGTCCGAGGGGGAACTACGAGCAGTACTTC	CASSPRGNYEQYF
NA	TRBJ1-2	TRBV28	once	TGTGCCAGCAGCCCTTCCGGACAGTTAGCTAACTATGGCTACACCTTC	CASSPSGQLANYGYTF
NA	TRBJ2-7	TRBV5-5	NA	TGTGCCAGCAGCTTGGCCTCAGGGAACATCCCTACCTACGAGCAGTACTTC	CASSLASGNIPTYEQYF
TRBD1	TRBJ2-7	TRBV6-5	once	TGTGCCAGCACCCTCGTCCGGGACAGCTCCTACGAGCAGTACTTC	CASTLVRDSSYEQYF
TRBD1	TRBJ2-7	TRBV5-4	few	TGTGCCAGCAGCTTGTTGTTCTCGGGGACAGGCTTGGGCGAGCAGTACTTC	CASSLLFSGTGLGEQYF
NA	TRBJ1-4	TRBV5-5	NA	TGTGCCAGCAGTTTTGACAGCGATGAAAAACTGTTTTTT	CASSFDSDEKLFF
NA	TRBJ2-7	TRBV19	once	TGTGCCAGTAGTATAGATCGGGGAAGCGAGCAGTACTTC	CASSIDRGSEQYF
NA	TRBJ1-1	TRBV6-5	NA	TGTGCCAGCTCTCGGGGGGCGAACACTGAAGCTTTCTTT	CASSRGANTEAFF
TRBD2	TRBJ2-1	TRBV24-1	NA	TGTGCCACCAGTGATTTATTAGCGGGAGCCAATGAGCAGTTCTTC	CATSDLLAGANEQFF
NA	TRBJ1-1	TRBV6-5	NA	TGTGCCACGGTGGGGGAGGGGATGAACACTGAAGCTTTCTTT	CATVGEGMNTEAFF
NA	TRBJ2-7	TRBV4-2	NA	TGTGCCAGCAGCCAAGATCTCCTGTGGCGGGAACTGATTTCCGAGTCCTACGAGCAGTACTTC	CASSQDLLWRELISESYEQYF
NA	TRBJ1-1	TRBV7-3	NA	TGTGCCAGCAGCTTAAACTATAACACTGAAGCTTTCTTT	CASSLNYNTEAFF
TRBD1	TRBJ2-7	TRBV5-6	NA	TGTGCCAGCAGCCAGGACAGGGGGCGATACGAGCAGTACTTC	CASSQDRGRYEQYF
NA	TRBJ2-7	TRBV14	NA	TGTGCCAGCAGCCAAGGGACAGTAGGAGCCTACGAGCAGTACTTC	CASSQGTVGAYEQYF
TRBD1	TRBJ2-7	TRBV5-4	NA	TGTGCCAGCAGCTTACAGGGGTTCCCCTACGAGCAGTACTTC	CASSLQGFPYEQYF
TRBD1	TRBJ2-7	TRBV5-1	NA	TGCGCCAGCAGCTTGTACCCATATTCGGACAGGGAAGGTTACGAGCAGTACTTC	CASSLYPYSDREGYEQYF
TRBD1	TRBJ2-5	TRBV3-1/TRBV3-2	NA	TGTGCCAGCAGCCCAGGGACAGCCCAAGAGACCCAGTACTTC	CASSPGTAQETQYF
TRBD1	TRBJ2-2	TRBV7-2	once	TGTGCCAGCAGCATGACAGGGGTTGTGGACACCGGGGAGCTGTTTTTT	CASSMTGVVDTGELFF
NA	TRBJ1-2	TRBV12-3/TRBV12-4	NA	TGTGCCAGCACCGGGTCCCGAGTGAATGGCTACACCTTC	CASTGSRVNGYTF
TRBD1	TRBJ1-2	TRBV27	once	TGTGCCAGCAGTCGAGCAGGGGGACATGGCTACACCTTC	CASSRAGGHGYTF